What follows is one TCR beta chain and its context. Its antigen is unknown. The germline CDR1 and CDR2 sequences are MDHEN and SYDVKM. The V and J ends lost 5 bases and 5 bases respectively, with 19 bases between them. CDR3 length: 15 amino acids. The data were obtained in a study of early T cells in non-severe SARS-CoV-2 infection. Study summary: Sequencing of bulk RNA from unsorted whole blood was done, without chain pairing. Study results and caveats: VDJdb matching, biased toward anti-spike CD8 responses, missed private and CD4 specificities.

Attached unique molecular identifiers marked individual cDNA molecules. TCRdb re-derived calls from the 5' RACE reads in MiXCR, one entry per CDR3 protein. The table lists about 77,000 distinct CDR3 sequences, roughly a sixth of them singletons. The sequenced material came from whole blood. The TCR was taken from an adult who was a healthcare worker with PCR-confirmed SARS-CoV-2 infection or an uninfected control (not recorded which). The rearrangement joins TRBV28 to TRBJ2-7; tentatively, D is TRBD1 (6 bases). This CDR3 is CASSRTRVGGDEQYF. The CDR3 DNA sequence: TGTGCCAGCAGTAGAACCAGAGTTGGGGGCGACGAGCAGTACTTC.